These 5 T cell receptor beta chains originate from one sample sequenced in a study of post-analysis software for immune sequencing data. Study-level points and caveats: Among five TRBV segments more frequent in patients than controls were TRBV5-6, TRBV5-1 and TRBV20-1.

Unique molecular identifiers were built into the TCR beta cDNA libraries. Each CDR3 protein gets one entry after TCRdb re-called the PCR reads with MiXCR. The sample has some 500,000 distinct CDR3 sequences, less than 45% seen once. Their antigens are not known. The sample was blood. Receptors were obtained from a girl under 18 with multiple sclerosis.

This rearrangement joins TRBV4-1 to TRBJ2-5, with D tentatively TRBD1 or TRBD2 (5 bases each). In germline, CDR1 is MGHRA, CDR2 YSYEKL. The CDR3 consists of 19 residues. The V end lost 0 bases, the J end lost 5 bases, and 25 bases lay between the germline ends. The DNA for the CDR3 is TGCGCCAGCAGCCAAGAGTACCTCGGGGCCATTACGGTTGGGGAGACCCAGTACTTC. Encoded protein: CASSQEYLGAITVGETQYF.

CDR3 nucleotide sequence: TGCGCCAGCAGCCAGGGACCAGAGCAGTTCTTC. Translation gives CASSQGPEQFF. This chain joins TRBV4-3 and TRBJ2-1; tentatively, D is TRBD1 or TRBD2 (5 bases each). Germline assignment: CDR1 LGHNA and CDR2 YSLEER. The CDR3 is made up of 11 amino acids. The germline V and J ends were trimmed by 3 bases and 10 bases, with 7 bases remaining between them.

This sequence joins TRBV12-3 or TRBV12-4 and TRBJ1-5; D might be TRBD1 (5 bases). The CDR3 is made up of 17 amino acids. Trimming took off 1 base at V and 6 bases at J, with 19 bases between the two ends. The CDR3 reads CASSLGPGEKGFQPQHF. The DNA of the CDR3 is TGTGCCAGCAGTTTAGGCCCCGGGGAAAAGGGGTTTCAGCCCCAGCATTTT.

The chain couples TRBV27 to TRBJ2-5, with D tentatively TRBD2 (5 bases). The CDR3 loop spans 16 amino acids. Trimming took off 3 bases at V and 1 base at J, with 15 bases between the two ends. Per the germline V gene, CDR1 is MNHEY and CDR2 is SMNVEV (reference sequence). CDR3 sequence reads: CASSLAGRPPQETQYF. As DNA, the CDR3 is TGTGCCAGCAGTTTGGCGGGCAGACCCCCCCAAGAGACCCAGTACTTC.

The V gene is TRBV28, the J gene TRBJ2-7, with D perhaps TRBD2 (6 bases). Trimming removed 7 bases at V and 3 bases at J, with 16 bases between. The CDR3 length is 14 residues. In germline, CDR1 is MDHEN, CDR2 SYDVKM. The CDR3 here is CASTLGGRLYEQYF. CDR3 bases: TGTGCCAGCACCCTAGGAGGGAGGCTCTACGAGCAGTACTTC.